The source of this TCR beta chain is a study of T-cell reconstitution after alpha-beta-depleted transplantation in children. This clonotype was recorded many times. Its antigen is currently unknown. Study-level findings and limits: The study traced high day-60 TCRbeta diversity in some patients to surviving recipient T cells and thymic progenitors. After one year, T-cell counts and TCRbeta diversity mostly came from new T cells. Reportedly, roughly two months post-transplant, alpha-beta T cells arose from several hundred expanded graft clones.

Preparation of the TCRbeta library used unique molecular identifiers. TCRdb used MiXCR to reprocess the PCR reads, holding one entry per CDR3 protein. The table shows approximately 300,000 distinct CDR3 sequences, with over 9.5% occurring only once. The CDR3 covers 15 residues. V was clipped by 1 base and J by 4 bases, with 10 bases between them. Germline V gene lookup returns CDR1 SGHNT and CDR2 YENEEA. Sequencing was performed on PBMCs, taken before TCRalphabeta/CD19-depleted stem cell transplant. This rearrangement joins TRBV11-3 to TRBJ2-2; tentative D call: TRBD2 (6 bases). The clonotype originates from a boy under two years old with acute myeloid leukemia, due to receive a stem cell transplant. This CDR3 reads CASSLGAGGTGELFF. The CDR3 DNA follows: TGTGCCAGCAGCTTAGGAGCCGGGGGCACCGGGGAGCTGTTTTTT.